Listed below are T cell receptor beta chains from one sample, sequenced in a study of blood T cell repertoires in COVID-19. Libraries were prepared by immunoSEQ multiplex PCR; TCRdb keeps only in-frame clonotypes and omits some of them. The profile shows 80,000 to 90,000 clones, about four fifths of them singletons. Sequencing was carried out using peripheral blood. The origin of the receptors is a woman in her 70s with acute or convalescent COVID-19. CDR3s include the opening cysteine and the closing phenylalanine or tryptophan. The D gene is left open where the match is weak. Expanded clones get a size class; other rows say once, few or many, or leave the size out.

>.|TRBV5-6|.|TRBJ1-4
CASSLAGGVEKLFF
TGTGCCAGCAGCTTGGCGGGAGGTGTCGAAAAACTGTTTTTT
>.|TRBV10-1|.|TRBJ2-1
CASSGEVSSYNEQFF
TGCGCCAGCAGTGGTGAGGTCAGCTCCTACAATGAGCAGTTCTTC
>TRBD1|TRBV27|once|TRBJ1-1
CASSGRQGTGEAFF
TGTGCCAGCAGTGGCCGACAGGGGACTGGTGAAGCTTTCTTT
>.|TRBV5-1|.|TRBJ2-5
CASSLGEVGLQETQYF
TGCGCCAGCAGCTTGGGGGAGGTTGGGTTGCAAGAGACCCAGTACTTC
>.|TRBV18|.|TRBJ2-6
CASSDSETGANVLTF
TGTGCCAGCTCAGACAGCGAGACTGGGGCCAACGTCCTGACTTTC
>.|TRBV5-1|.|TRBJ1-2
CASSRDTPAYGYTF
TGCGCCAGCAGTAGGGACACTCCTGCTTATGGCTACACCTTC
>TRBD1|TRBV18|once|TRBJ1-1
CASSGLQGMGNTEAFF
TGTGCCAGCTCAGGGTTACAGGGGATGGGGAACACTGAAGCTTTCTTT
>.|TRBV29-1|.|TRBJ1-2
CSVEQGYGYTF
TGCAGCGTGGAACAGGGCTATGGCTACACCTTC
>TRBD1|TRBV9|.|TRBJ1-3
CASSLGQGGNTIYF
TGTGCCAGCAGCCTCGGACAGGGGGGAAACACCATATATTTT
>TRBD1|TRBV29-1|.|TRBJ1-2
CSVEDQGGGYTF
TGCAGCGTTGAAGATCAAGGGGGCGGCTACACCTTC